This T cell receptor beta chain was identified during a study of shared clonotypes between healthy human individuals. Study-level results: The study's rarefaction showed incomplete sorted-subset sequencing despite large depth.

Only in-frame clones appear in the TCRdb table, and some are missing; sequencing was by immunoSEQ multiplex PCR. The sample includes 2 million or so clones, just under 95% of them seen just once. Details on this clone: Its antigen is undetermined.

Cells designated naive CD8 were CD45RO-negative and were positively selected for CCR7, with terminally differentiated effector memory CD45RA+ cells excluded. CDR3 length equals 12 residues. Looked up from germline, CDR1 is SQVTM and CDR2 is ANQGSEA. Trimming shortened V by 6 bases and J by 4 bases, and 13 bases separated the two germline ends. The rearrangement links TRBV29-1 to TRBJ2-7, with a possible D match to TRBD1 (5 bases). The clonotype was recovered from a man aged 18 to 35 in good health. The sequencing input was naive CD8+ T cells sorted from blood. CDR3 sequence: CSVLQGSYEQYF. The CDR3 bases are TGCAGCGTACTCCAGGGTAGTTACGAGCAGTACTTC.